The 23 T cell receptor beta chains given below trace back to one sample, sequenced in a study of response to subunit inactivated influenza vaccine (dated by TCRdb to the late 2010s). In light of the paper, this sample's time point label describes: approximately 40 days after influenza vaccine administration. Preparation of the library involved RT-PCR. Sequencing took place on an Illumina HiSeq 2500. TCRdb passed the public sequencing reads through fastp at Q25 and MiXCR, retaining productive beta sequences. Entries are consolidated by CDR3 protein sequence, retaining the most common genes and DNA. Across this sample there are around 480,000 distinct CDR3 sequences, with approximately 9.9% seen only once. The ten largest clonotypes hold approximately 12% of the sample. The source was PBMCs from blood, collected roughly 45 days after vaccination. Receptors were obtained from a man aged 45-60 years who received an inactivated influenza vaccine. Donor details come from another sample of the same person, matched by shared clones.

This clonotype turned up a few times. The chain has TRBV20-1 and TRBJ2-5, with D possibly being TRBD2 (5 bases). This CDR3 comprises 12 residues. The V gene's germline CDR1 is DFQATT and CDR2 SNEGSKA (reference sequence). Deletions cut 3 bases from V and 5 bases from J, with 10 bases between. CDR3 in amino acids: CSARGRRETQYF. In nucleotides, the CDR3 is TGCAGTGCTAGGGGCAGGAGGGAGACCCAGTACTTC.

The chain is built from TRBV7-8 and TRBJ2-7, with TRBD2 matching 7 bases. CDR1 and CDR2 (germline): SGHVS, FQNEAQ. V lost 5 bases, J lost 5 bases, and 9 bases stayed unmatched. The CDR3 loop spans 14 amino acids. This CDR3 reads CASSPRRAGDEQYF. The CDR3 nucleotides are TGTGCCAGCAGCCCTCGGCGGGCGGGGGACGAGCAGTACTTC. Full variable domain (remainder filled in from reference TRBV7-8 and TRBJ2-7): GAGVSQSPRYKVAKRGQDVALRCDPISGHVSLFWYQQALGQGPEFLTYFQNEAQLDKSGLPSDRFFAERPEGSVSTLKIQRTQQEDSAVYLCASSPRRAGDEQYFGPGTRLTVT.

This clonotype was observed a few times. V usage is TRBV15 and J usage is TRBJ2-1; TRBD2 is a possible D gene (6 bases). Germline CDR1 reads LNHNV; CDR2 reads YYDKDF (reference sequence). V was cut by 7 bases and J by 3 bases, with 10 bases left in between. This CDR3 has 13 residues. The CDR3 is CATKGGVYNEQFF. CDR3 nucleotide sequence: TGTGCCACCAAAGGCGGGGTCTACAATGAGCAGTTCTTC. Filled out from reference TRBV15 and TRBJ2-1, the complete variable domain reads DAMVIQNPRYQVTQFGKPVTLSCSQTLNHNVMYWYQQKSSQAPKLLFHYYDKDFNNEADTPDNFQSRRPNTSFCFLDIRSPGLGDTAMYLCATKGGVYNEQFFGPGTRLTVL.

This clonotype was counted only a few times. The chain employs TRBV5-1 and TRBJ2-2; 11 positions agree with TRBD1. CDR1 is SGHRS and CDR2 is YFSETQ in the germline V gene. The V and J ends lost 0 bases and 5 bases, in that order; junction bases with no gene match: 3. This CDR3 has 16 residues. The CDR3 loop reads CASSLGTGGFTGELFF. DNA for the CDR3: TGCGCCAGCAGCTTGGGGACAGGGGGCTTTACCGGGGAGCTGTTTTTT.

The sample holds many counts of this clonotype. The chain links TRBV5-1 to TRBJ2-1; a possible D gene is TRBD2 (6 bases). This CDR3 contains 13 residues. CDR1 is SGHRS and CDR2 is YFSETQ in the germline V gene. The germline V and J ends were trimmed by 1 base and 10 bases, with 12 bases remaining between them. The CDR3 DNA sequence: TGCGCCAGCAGCTTGTCCCCTGGAGGGGAGCAGTTCTTC. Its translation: CASSLSPGGEQFF.

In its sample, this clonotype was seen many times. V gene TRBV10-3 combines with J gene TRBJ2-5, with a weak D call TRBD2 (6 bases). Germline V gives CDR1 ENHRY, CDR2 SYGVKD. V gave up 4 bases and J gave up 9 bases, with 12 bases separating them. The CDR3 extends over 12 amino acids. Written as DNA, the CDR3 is TGTGCCATCAGTGTTCCGTCGGGGGCCCAGTACTTC. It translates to CAISVPSGAQYF.

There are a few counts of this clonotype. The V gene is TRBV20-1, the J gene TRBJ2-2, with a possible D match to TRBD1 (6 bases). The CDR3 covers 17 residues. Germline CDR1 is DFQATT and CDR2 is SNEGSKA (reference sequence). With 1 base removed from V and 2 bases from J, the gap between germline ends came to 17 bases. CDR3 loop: CSARGGRGPLNTGELFF. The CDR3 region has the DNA TGCAGTGCTAGAGGGGGCAGGGGACCCCTAAACACCGGGGAGCTGTTTTTT.

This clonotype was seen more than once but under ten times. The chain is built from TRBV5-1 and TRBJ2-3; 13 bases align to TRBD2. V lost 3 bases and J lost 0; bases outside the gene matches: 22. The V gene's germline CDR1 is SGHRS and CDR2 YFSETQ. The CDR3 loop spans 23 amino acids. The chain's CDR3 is CASSSILAGGPDPFRNSTDTQYF. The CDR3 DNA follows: TGCGCCAGCAGCTCGATACTAGCGGGAGGGCCCGACCCCTTCCGAAATAGCACAGATACGCAGTATTTT. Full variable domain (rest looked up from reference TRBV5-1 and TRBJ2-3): KAGVTQTPRYLIKTRGQQVTLSCSPISGHRSVSWYQQTPGQGLQFLFEYFSETQRNKGNFPGRFSGRQFSNSRSEMNVSTLELGDSALYLCASSSILAGGPDPFRNSTDTQYFGPGTRLTVL.

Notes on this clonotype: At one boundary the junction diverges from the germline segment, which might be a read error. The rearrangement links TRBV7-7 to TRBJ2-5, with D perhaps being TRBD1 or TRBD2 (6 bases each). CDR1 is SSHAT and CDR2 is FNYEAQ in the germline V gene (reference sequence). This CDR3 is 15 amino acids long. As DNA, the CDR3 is TGTGCTAGCAGCTCCGGCTCGGGGGCTGGAGAGACCCAGTACTTC. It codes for CASSSGSGAGETQYF.

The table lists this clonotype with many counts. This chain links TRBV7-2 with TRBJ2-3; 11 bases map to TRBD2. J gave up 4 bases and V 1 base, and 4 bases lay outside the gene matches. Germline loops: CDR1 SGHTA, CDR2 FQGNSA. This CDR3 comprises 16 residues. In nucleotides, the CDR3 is TGTGCCAGCAGCTTAGAACTAGCGGGAGTTTCAGATACGCAGTATTTT. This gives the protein CASSLELAGVSDTQYF.

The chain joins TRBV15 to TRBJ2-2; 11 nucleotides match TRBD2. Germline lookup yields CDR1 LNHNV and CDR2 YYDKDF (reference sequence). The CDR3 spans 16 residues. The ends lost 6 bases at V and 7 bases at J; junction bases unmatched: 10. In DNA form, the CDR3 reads TGTGCCACCAGGATGACTAGCGGGATGTCCGGCGGGGAGCTGTTTTTT. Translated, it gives CATRMTSGMSGGELFF.

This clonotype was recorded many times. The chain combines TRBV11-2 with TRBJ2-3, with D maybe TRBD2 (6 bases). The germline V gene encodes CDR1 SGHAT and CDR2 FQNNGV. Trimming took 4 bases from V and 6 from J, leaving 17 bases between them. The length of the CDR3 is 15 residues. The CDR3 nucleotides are TGTGCCAGCAGCTACCCGCGGGACCCTGGGGATACGCAGTATTTT. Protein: CASSYPRDPGDTQYF.

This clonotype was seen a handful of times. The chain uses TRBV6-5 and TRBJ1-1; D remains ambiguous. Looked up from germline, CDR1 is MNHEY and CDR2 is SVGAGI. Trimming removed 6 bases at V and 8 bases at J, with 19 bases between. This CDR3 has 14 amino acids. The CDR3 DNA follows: TGTGCCAGCAGCTATACTAGACCCGCGGGGGAAGCTTTCTTT. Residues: CASSYTRPAGEAFF.

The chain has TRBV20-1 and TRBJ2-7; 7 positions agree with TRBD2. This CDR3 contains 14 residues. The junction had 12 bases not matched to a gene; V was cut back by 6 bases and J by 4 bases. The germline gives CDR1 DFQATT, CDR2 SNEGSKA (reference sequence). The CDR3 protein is CSALQWAGVYEQYF. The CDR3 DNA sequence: TGCAGTGCCCTCCAGTGGGCGGGGGTTTACGAGCAGTACTTC.

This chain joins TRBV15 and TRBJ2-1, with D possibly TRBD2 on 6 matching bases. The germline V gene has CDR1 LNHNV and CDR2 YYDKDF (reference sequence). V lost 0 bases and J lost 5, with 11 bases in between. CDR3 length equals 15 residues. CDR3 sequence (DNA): TGTGCCACCAGCAGAGATTCGGGACTTCACAATGAGCAGTTCTTC. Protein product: CATSRDSGLHNEQFF. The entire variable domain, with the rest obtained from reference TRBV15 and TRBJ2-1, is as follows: DAMVIQNPRYQVTQFGKPVTLSCSQTLNHNVMYWYQQKSSQAPKLLFHYYDKDFNNEADTPDNFQSRRPNTSFCFLDIRSPGLGDTAMYLCATSRDSGLHNEQFFGPGTRLTVL.

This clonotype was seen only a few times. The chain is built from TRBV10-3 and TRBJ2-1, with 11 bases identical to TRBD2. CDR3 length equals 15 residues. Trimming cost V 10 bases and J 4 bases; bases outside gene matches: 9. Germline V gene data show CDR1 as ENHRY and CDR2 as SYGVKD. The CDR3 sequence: CATVAGGPGYNEQFF. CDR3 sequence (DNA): TGTGCCACCGTAGCGGGAGGGCCGGGTTACAATGAGCAGTTCTTC.

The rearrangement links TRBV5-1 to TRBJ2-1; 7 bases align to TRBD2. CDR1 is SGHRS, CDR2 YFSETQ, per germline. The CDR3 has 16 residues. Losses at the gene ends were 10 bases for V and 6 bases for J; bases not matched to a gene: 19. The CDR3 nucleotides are TGCGCCTCCGGACTAGTTAGTCGCCCGACCCTCAATGAGCAGTTCTTC. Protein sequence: CASGLVSRPTLNEQFF.

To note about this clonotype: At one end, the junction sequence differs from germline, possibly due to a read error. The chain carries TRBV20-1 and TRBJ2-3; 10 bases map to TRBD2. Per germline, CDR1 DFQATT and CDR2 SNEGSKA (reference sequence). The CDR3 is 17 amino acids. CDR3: CCASGPGLARSVDTQYF. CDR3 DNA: TGCTGTGCTAGCGGTCCGGGACTAGCGCGGTCTGTGGATACGCAGTATTTT.

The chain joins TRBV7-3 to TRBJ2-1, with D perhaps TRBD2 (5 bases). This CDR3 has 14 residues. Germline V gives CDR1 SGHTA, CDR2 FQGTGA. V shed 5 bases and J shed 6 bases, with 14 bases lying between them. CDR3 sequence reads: CASSPGLRGNEQFF. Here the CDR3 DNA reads TGTGCCAGCAGCCCGGGCCTTCGGGGCAATGAGCAGTTCTTC.

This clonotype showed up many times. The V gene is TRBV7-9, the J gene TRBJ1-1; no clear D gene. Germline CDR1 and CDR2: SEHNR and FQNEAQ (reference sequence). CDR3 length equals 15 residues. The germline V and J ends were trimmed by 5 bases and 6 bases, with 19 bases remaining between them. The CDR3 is CASSESGEGYPEAFF. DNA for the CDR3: TGTGCCAGCAGCGAATCGGGAGAAGGGTACCCTGAAGCTTTCTTT.

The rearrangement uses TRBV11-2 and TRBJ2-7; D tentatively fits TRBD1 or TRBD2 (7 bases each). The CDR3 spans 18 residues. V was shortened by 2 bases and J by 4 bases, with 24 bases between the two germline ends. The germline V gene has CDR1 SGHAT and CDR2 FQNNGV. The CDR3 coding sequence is TGTGCCAGCAGCTTACCCCCGGGGGGACGCAGGGGGGGTTACGAGCAGTACTTC. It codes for CASSLPPGGRRGGYEQYF.

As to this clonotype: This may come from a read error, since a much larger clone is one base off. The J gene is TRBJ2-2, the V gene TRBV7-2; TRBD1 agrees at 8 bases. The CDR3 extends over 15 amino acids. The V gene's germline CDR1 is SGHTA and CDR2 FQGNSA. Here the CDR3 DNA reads TGTGCCATCAGCTTAGTTCAGGGGGCAACCGGGGAGCTGTTTTTT. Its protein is CAISLVQGATGELFF.

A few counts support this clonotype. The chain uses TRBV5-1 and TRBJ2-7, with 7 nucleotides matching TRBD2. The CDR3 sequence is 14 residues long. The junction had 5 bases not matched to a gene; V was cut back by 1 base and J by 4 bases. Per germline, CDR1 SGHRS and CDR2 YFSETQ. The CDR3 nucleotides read TGCGCCAGCAGCTTGACTAGCGACCAATACGAGCAGTACTTC. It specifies CASSLTSDQYEQYF.